These 7 T cell receptor beta chains were sequenced from one sample in a study of blood T cell repertoires in COVID-19. Data came from immunoSEQ multiplex PCR; TCRdb stores just in-frame clones and leaves some out. The sample holds 150,000 to 200,000 clones, roughly 80% seen once. The sequenced sample consisted of peripheral blood. These receptors came from a woman aged 40 to 50 with acute or convalescent COVID-19.

The chain has TRBV12-5 and TRBJ1-3; D not certain. CDR1 and CDR2 (germline): LGHNT, FRNRAP. V lost 5 bases and J lost 0, with 5 bases in between. This CDR3 is built from 13 residues. CDR3 loop: CASGRDSGNTIYF. The CDR3 DNA reads TGTGCTAGTGGTCGGGACTCTGGAAACACCATATATTTT.

The V call is TRBV2, the J call TRBJ1-6, with TRBD1 as a possible D gene (5 bases). This CDR3 is built from 14 residues. Germline CDR1 is SNHLY and CDR2 is FYNNEI. V gave up 7 bases and J gave up 6 bases, with 13 bases separating them. In DNA, the CDR3 is TGTGCCAGCATTTCAGGGTTTCGTAATTCACCCCTCCACTTT. Protein product: CASISGFRNSPLHF.

The J gene is TRBJ1-1, the V gene TRBV12-3 or TRBV12-4, with D possibly being TRBD1 (5 bases). The CDR3 is made up of 12 amino acids. V was trimmed by 3 bases and J by 6 bases, leaving 8 bases between them. The CDR3 DNA is TGTGCCAGCAGTTTGTGGGGGGCTGAAGCTTTCTTT. It codes for CASSLWGAEAFF.

The CDR3 DNA follows: TGTGCCAGCAGTCCACCAGGGCAGGGCGCAAATCAGCCCCAGCATTTT. Translation: CASSPPGQGANQPQHF. The chain has TRBV28 and TRBJ1-5; D might be TRBD1 (5 bases). Deletions cut 5 bases from V and 4 bases from J, with 18 bases between. Germline V gene data show CDR1 as MDHEN and CDR2 as SYDVKM. The CDR3 runs to 16 residues. The full variable domain, in which reference TRBV28 and TRBJ1-5 provide the parts outside the CDR3, is DVKVTQSSRYLVKRTGEKVFLECVQDMDHENMFWYRQDPGLGLRLIYFSYDVKMKEKGDIPEGYSVSREKKERFSLILESASTNQTSMYLCASSPPGQGANQPQHFGDGTRLSIL.

The chain joins TRBV6-1 to TRBJ1-1, with D perhaps TRBD1 (6 bases). CDR1 MNHNS and CDR2 SASEGT come from the germline V gene. Deletions cut 2 bases from V and 5 bases from J, with 15 bases between. The CDR3 has 15 residues. The CDR3 nucleotides are TGTGCCAGCAGTGAACTTCCAGGGGATGGGACTGAAGCTTTCTTT. Translating gives CASSELPGDGTEAFF.

This chain links TRBV19 with TRBJ2-4; 12 nucleotides align to TRBD1. V was clipped by 8 bases and J by 8 bases; unmatched bases: 10. Per the germline V gene, CDR1 is LNHDA and CDR2 is SQIVND (reference sequence). This CDR3 region has 15 residues. CDR3 nucleotide sequence: TGTGCCAGTGCCTTCCGGGACAGGGGGCGAGACATTCAGTACTTC. This translates into CASAFRDRGRDIQYF.

V is TRBV14 and J is TRBJ2-5; 8 positions agree with TRBD1. The CDR3 contains 15 residues. CDR1 is SGHDN and CDR2 is FVKESK in the germline V gene. Trimming at V came to 4 bases and at J to 5 bases, leaving 9 bases not matched to a gene. The CDR3 spells CASSPWTGQGETQYF. CDR3 DNA: TGTGCCAGCAGCCCCTGGACAGGGCAAGGCGAGACCCAGTACTTC.